A single sample is the source of the 10 T cell receptor beta chains below, sequenced in a study of T cell repertoires in cytomegalovirus infection. TCRdb re-derived calls from the reads in MiXCR, one entry per CDR3 protein. The repertoire holds approximately 550,000 distinct CDR3 sequences, with approximately 15% as singletons. Material: CD8+ T cells from PBMCs. Receptor source: a human donor in good health (CMV status not recorded). Some clones in this sample may be carry-over from other donors' samples.

This clonotype was seen many times. This rearrangement joins TRBV7-6 to TRBJ2-3; D remains ambiguous. Trimming removed 1 base from V and 2 bases from J, with 19 bases in between. Germline assignment: CDR1 SGHVS and CDR2 FNYEAQ. This CDR3 is built from 18 residues. This CDR3 is CASSLGGIVTGNTDTQYF. CDR3 nucleotides: TGTGCCAGCAGCTTAGGTGGAATCGTAACTGGTAACACAGATACGCAGTATTTT. Full variable domain (missing parts from reference TRBV7-6 and TRBJ2-3): GAGVSQSPRYKVTKRGQDVALRCDPISGHVSLYWYRQALGQGPEFLTYFNYEAQQDKSGLPNDRFSAERPEGSISTLTIQRTEQRDSAMYRCASSLGGIVTGNTDTQYFGPGTRLTVL.

Ten or more counts support this clonotype. The chain recombines TRBV29-1 with TRBJ2-1, with D perhaps matching TRBD2 (5 bases). The CDR3 extends over 17 amino acids. Germline values: CDR1 SQVTM, CDR2 ANQGSEA. The ends were cut back, 0 bases at V and 8 bases at J, with 23 bases in the middle. CDR3 region: CSVEDLVEDFLGDEQFF. DNA for the CDR3: TGCAGCGTTGAAGATCTGGTGGAGGACTTCCTGGGCGATGAGCAGTTCTTC.

Many counts were recorded for this clonotype. V gene TRBV10-3 combines with J gene TRBJ2-6, with D possibly TRBD2 on 6 matching bases. CDR1 and CDR2 (germline): ENHRY, SYGVKD. This CDR3 is 16 amino acids long. With 0 bases removed from V and 19 bases from J, the gap between germline ends came to 25 bases. The CDR3 spells CAISESRIRRDPELTF. The CDR3, as DNA: TGTGCCATCAGTGAGTCGAGGATAAGGAGGGACCCTGAGTTAACTTTC.

The J gene is TRBJ2-7, the V gene TRBV5-5, with D perhaps TRBD1 (6 bases). Germline loops: CDR1 SGHKS, CDR2 YYEKEE (reference sequence). The CDR3 spans 14 residues. Trimming shortened V by 1 base and J by 5 bases, and 13 bases separated the two germline ends. The CDR3 loop reads CASSLYREGDEQYF. In nucleotides, the CDR3 is TGTGCCAGCAGCTTGTACAGGGAAGGGGACGAGCAGTACTTC.

V and J are TRBV9 and TRBJ1-2, with D perhaps matching TRBD1 (6 bases). Germline V lookup: CDR1 SGDLS, CDR2 YYNGEE. The CDR3 is 13 residues long. The V and J ends lost 2 bases and 6 bases respectively, with 11 bases between them. The CDR3 DNA sequence: TGTGCCAGCAGCGTTGGGGGCGCCGATGGCTACACCTTC. Residues: CASSVGGADGYTF. The whole variable domain, filled in from reference TRBV9 and TRBJ1-2, reads DSGVTQTPKHLITATGQRVTLRCSPRSGDLSVYWYQQSLDQGLQFLIQYYNGEERAKGNILERFSAQQFPDLHSELNLSSLELGDSALYFCASSVGGADGYTFGSGTRLTVV.

V gene TRBV20-1 combines with J gene TRBJ2-7; 9 nucleotides match TRBD1. The germline gives CDR1 DFQATT, CDR2 SNEGSKA (reference sequence). The J segment lost 0 bases and the V segment lost 4 bases, leaving 7 bases of the junction unmatched. This CDR3 is built from 15 residues. In DNA, the CDR3 is TGCAGTGCTACCCTCGGGGGACAGGGCTCCTACGAGCAGTACTTC. It is translated as CSATLGGQGSYEQYF.

In this sample, this clonotype turned up many times. This chain uses TRBV2 with TRBJ2-3; 8 bases map to TRBD1. J was trimmed by 6 bases and V by 6 bases; bases with no gene match: 8. CDR1 and CDR2 (germline): SNHLY, FYNNEI. The CDR3 has 14 residues. The CDR3 nucleotides read TGTGCCAGCAGCTCCGGACAGGGTTCGGATACGCAGTATTTT. Its protein product is CASSSGQGSDTQYF.

The table lists this clonotype with a few counts. V and J are TRBV15 and TRBJ2-2; D possibly corresponds to TRBD2 (5 bases). This CDR3 region has 16 residues. CDR1 is LNHNV, CDR2 YYDKDF, per germline (reference sequence). V shed 1 base and J shed 1 base, with 10 bases lying between them. CDR3 nucleotide sequence: TGTGCCACCAGCAGAGTTCGGGAATTGAACACCGGGGAGCTGTTTTTT. It encodes CATSRVRELNTGELFF.

This clonotype came up a few times. The rearrangement uses TRBV4-1 and TRBJ1-4, with a possible D match to TRBD1 (6 bases). CDR1 and CDR2 (germline): MGHRA, YSYEKL. The CDR3 totals 14 residues. The V and J ends lost 5 bases and 3 bases respectively, with 10 bases between them. CDR3 region: CASSAQGSNEKLFF. The DNA of the CDR3 is TGCGCCAGCAGCGCACAGGGTTCTAATGAAAAACTGTTTTTT.

This clonotype was counted many times. The V call is TRBV27, the J call TRBJ2-1; D gene uncertain. The CDR3 is 15 amino acids. The germline CDR1 and CDR2 sequences are MNHEY and SMNVEV (reference sequence). With 5 bases removed from V and 0 bases from J, the gap between germline ends came to 11 bases. The DNA of the CDR3 is TGTGCCAGCAGTCCTAGTTATAGCTCCTACAATGAGCAGTTCTTC. Translating it yields CASSPSYSSYNEQFF.